Listed below are T cell receptor beta chains from one sample, sequenced in a study of blood T cell repertoires in COVID-19. Using immunoSEQ multiplex PCR, the repertoire was profiled, and TCRdb retains in-frame clones only, with some absent. The sample contains over 350,000 clones, 85% to 90% of which appear only once. What was sequenced was peripheral blood. These TCRs come from a young woman with acute or convalescent COVID-19. Both conserved end residues are part of each CDR3. D genes are given only for firm matches. The listing skips clone size in some rows; elsewhere it reads once, few, many or a size class.

j_gene: TRBJ1-3
d_gene: TRBD1
abundance: once
v_gene: TRBV6-4
CDR3nt: TGTGCCAGCATTCGCAAGGGACAGGGGGAAAACACCATATATTTT
CDR3aa: CASIRKGQGENTIYF

j_gene: TRBJ2-1
d_gene: .
abundance: .
v_gene: TRBV9
CDR3nt: TGTGCCAGCAGTCCTAGCCCCTGGGTTGGCAATGAGCAGTTCTTC
CDR3aa: CASSPSPWVGNEQFF

j_gene: TRBJ1-5
d_gene: .
abundance: .
v_gene: TRBV2
CDR3nt: TGTGCCAGCAGTGAGATAGTAGGGAGCCAGCCCCAGCATTTT
CDR3aa: CASSEIVGSQPQHF

j_gene: TRBJ2-7
d_gene: .
abundance: .
v_gene: TRBV14
CDR3nt: TGTGCCAGCAGCCAAGAGCCTACAGGGTATCCCCACGAGCAGTACTTC
CDR3aa: CASSQEPTGYPHEQYF

j_gene: TRBJ1-1
d_gene: TRBD1
abundance: .
v_gene: TRBV2
CDR3nt: TGTGCCAGCAGCCGACAGGGGCTGACCACTGAAGCTTTCTTT
CDR3aa: CASSRQGLTTEAFF

j_gene: TRBJ1-2
d_gene: TRBD1
abundance: .
v_gene: TRBV6-5
CDR3nt: TGTGCCAGCAGTCTATACCGGGACAGGGGGCAAGGCTACACCTTC
CDR3aa: CASSLYRDRGQGYTF

j_gene: TRBJ1-5
d_gene: .
abundance: .
v_gene: TRBV6-5
CDR3nt: TGTGCCAGCACCAAAGGAAGGGGTGGCGTTCAGCCCCAGCATTTT
CDR3aa: CASTKGRGGVQPQHF

j_gene: TRBJ2-5
d_gene: TRBD2
abundance: .
v_gene: TRBV2
CDR3nt: TGTGCCAGCAGAATATCTCTAGCGGGGGTTTCGGAGACCCAGTACTTC
CDR3aa: CASRISLAGVSETQYF

j_gene: TRBJ2-1
d_gene: TRBD2
abundance: .
v_gene: TRBV13
CDR3nt: TGTGCCAGCACCATTCGGGGGGGGGCCTACAATGAGCAGTTCTTC
CDR3aa: CASTIRGGAYNEQFF

j_gene: TRBJ2-6
d_gene: TRBD1
abundance: .
v_gene: TRBV9
CDR3nt: TGTGCCAGCAGCGTAGCACCCGACAGGGGAGCTGGGGCCAACGTCCTGACTTTC
CDR3aa: CASSVAPDRGAGANVLTF

j_gene: TRBJ2-1
d_gene: .
abundance: .
v_gene: TRBV6-2/TRBV6-3
CDR3nt: TGTGCCAGCAGTTACCGCGCAGGAATGGAGCAGTTCTTC
CDR3aa: CASSYRAGMEQFF

j_gene: TRBJ1-4
d_gene: TRBD1
abundance: many
v_gene: TRBV10-3
CDR3nt: TGTGCCATCAGTGTGAGCTTACCGGGACAGGGAGGAAAACTGTTTTTT
CDR3aa: CAISVSLPGQGGKLFF

j_gene: TRBJ2-7
d_gene: TRBD2
abundance: few
v_gene: TRBV5-1
CDR3nt: TGCGCCAGCAGCTTCGGTGGCGGGGGGAGGGAGCAGTACTTC
CDR3aa: CASSFGGGGREQYF

j_gene: TRBJ2-5
d_gene: TRBD2
abundance: .
v_gene: TRBV5-1
CDR3nt: TGCGCCAGCAGTCCCCTCGGGGGGGACGACCTTAAAGAGACCCAGTACTTC
CDR3aa: CASSPLGGDDLKETQYF

j_gene: TRBJ2-7
d_gene: TRBD1
abundance: few
v_gene: TRBV28
CDR3nt: TGTGCCAGCAGTTTACCAACAGGGGGGATATACGAGCAGTACTTC
CDR3aa: CASSLPTGGIYEQYF

j_gene: TRBJ2-5
d_gene: TRBD2
abundance: .
v_gene: TRBV5-1
CDR3nt: TGCGCCAGCAATTACCTAGCGGGTCAAGAGACCCAGTACTTC
CDR3aa: CASNYLAGQETQYF

j_gene: TRBJ2-1
d_gene: TRBD2
abundance: once
v_gene: TRBV28
CDR3nt: TGTGCCAGCAGACCCGGGACTAGCGGGGGGATCTACAATGAGCAGTTCTTC
CDR3aa: CASRPGTSGGIYNEQFF

j_gene: TRBJ2-7
d_gene: .
abundance: .
v_gene: TRBV12-3/TRBV12-4
CDR3nt: TGTGCCAGCAGCCCGGACAGATCCTACGAGCAGTACTTC
CDR3aa: CASSPDRSYEQYF

j_gene: TRBJ2-7
d_gene: TRBD1
abundance: .
v_gene: TRBV10-3
CDR3nt: TGTGCCATCGCAGGGACAGGGTACGAGCAGTACTTC
CDR3aa: CAIAGTGYEQYF

j_gene: TRBJ1-3
d_gene: .
abundance: .
v_gene: TRBV7-2
CDR3nt: TGTGCCAGCAGCCCCTGGGACTCCAACTCTGGAAACACCATATATTTT
CDR3aa: CASSPWDSNSGNTIYF

j_gene: TRBJ1-3
d_gene: .
abundance: .
v_gene: TRBV12-2
CDR3nt: TGTGCAAGTCGCTCCCCTACGGTTTGGGGACTCTCTGGAAACACCATATATTTT
CDR3aa: CASRSPTVWGLSGNTIYF

j_gene: TRBJ2-5
d_gene: .
abundance: .
v_gene: TRBV5-1
CDR3nt: TGCGCCAGCAGGGTGGCGGGGGCCTTGCGGGAGACCCAGTACTTC
CDR3aa: CASRVAGALRETQYF

j_gene: TRBJ2-7
d_gene: TRBD2
abundance: .
v_gene: TRBV3-1/TRBV3-2
CDR3nt: TGTGCCAGCAGCCAAGGGGGGGGGACCTACGAGCAGTACTTC
CDR3aa: CASSQGGGTYEQYF

j_gene: TRBJ2-2
d_gene: .
abundance: .
v_gene: TRBV21-1
CDR3nt: TGTGCCAGCACCGGACAGGGCCTCTCGGGACGCCGGGGAGCTGTTTTT
CDR3aa: CASTGQGLSGRRGAVF

j_gene: TRBJ1-4
d_gene: .
abundance: .
v_gene: TRBV4-1
CDR3nt: TGCGCCAGCAGCCAACCTCGGGATAATGAAAAACTGTTTTTT
CDR3aa: CASSQPRDNEKLFF

j_gene: TRBJ1-1
d_gene: .
abundance: .
v_gene: TRBV11-2
CDR3nt: TGTGCCAGCAGCTTAGCCGGGGTTTCGAGTCGAACTGAAGCTTTCTTT
CDR3aa: CASSLAGVSSRTEAFF

j_gene: TRBJ2-7
d_gene: .
abundance: .
v_gene: TRBV3-1/TRBV3-2
CDR3nt: TGTGCCAGCAGCCCGGGACTTTCCGGCGAGCAGTACTTC
CDR3aa: CASSPGLSGEQYF

j_gene: TRBJ2-1
d_gene: .
abundance: .
v_gene: TRBV19
CDR3nt: TGTGCCAGTAGTATTGGTCGGGAGCAGTTCTTC
CDR3aa: CASSIGREQFF

j_gene: TRBJ1-4
d_gene: .
abundance: once
v_gene: TRBV6-1
CDR3nt: TGTGCCAGCAGTGAGAGAAATGAAAAACTGTTTTTT
CDR3aa: CASSERNEKLFF

j_gene: TRBJ2-3
d_gene: TRBD1
abundance: .
v_gene: TRBV3-1/TRBV3-2
CDR3nt: TGTGCCAGCGGTGACAGGGCTAGCACAGATACGCAGTATTTT
CDR3aa: CASGDRASTDTQYF

j_gene: TRBJ1-2
d_gene: .
abundance: .
v_gene: TRBV15
CDR3nt: TGTGCCACCAGCAGAGATGAGATGTCAGGAACCTATTACCTCTATGGCTACACCTTC
CDR3aa: CATSRDEMSGTYYLYGYTF

j_gene: TRBJ2-1
d_gene: TRBD1
abundance: .
v_gene: TRBV7-8
CDR3nt: TGTGCCAGCAGCTTGTCGACAGGGGGGGCTAATGAGCAGTTCTTC
CDR3aa: CASSLSTGGANEQFF

j_gene: TRBJ1-5
d_gene: .
abundance: .
v_gene: TRBV6-2/TRBV6-3
CDR3nt: TGTGCCAGCAGTTACTCCTATAATCAGCCCCAGCATTTT
CDR3aa: CASSYSYNQPQHF

j_gene: TRBJ2-7
d_gene: TRBD2
abundance: .
v_gene: TRBV4-1
CDR3nt: TGCGCCAGCAGCCAAGCAGCGGGGGACCTATACGAGCAGTACTTC
CDR3aa: CASSQAAGDLYEQYF

j_gene: TRBJ2-7
d_gene: .
abundance: .
v_gene: TRBV3-1/TRBV3-2
CDR3nt: TGTGCCAGCAGCCAAGGTGGGGCCTCTAGCTACGAGCAGTACTTC
CDR3aa: CASSQGGASSYEQYF

j_gene: TRBJ1-5
d_gene: .
abundance: .
v_gene: TRBV29-1
CDR3nt: TGCAGCGTAGGGACTCTGGGTGCGGGTCAGCCCCAGCATTTT
CDR3aa: CSVGTLGAGQPQHF